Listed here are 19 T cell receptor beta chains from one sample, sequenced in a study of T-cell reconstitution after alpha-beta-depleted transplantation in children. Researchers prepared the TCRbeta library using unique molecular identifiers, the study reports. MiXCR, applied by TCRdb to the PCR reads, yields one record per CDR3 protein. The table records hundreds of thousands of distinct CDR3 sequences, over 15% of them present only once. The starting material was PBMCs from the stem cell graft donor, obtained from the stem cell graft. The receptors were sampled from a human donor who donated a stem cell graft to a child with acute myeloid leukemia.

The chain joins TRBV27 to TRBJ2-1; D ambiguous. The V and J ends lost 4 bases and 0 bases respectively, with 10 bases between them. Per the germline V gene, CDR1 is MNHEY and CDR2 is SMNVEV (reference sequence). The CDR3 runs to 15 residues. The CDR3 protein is CASSSASGSYNEQFF. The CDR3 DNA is TGTGCCAGCAGTTCAGCATCGGGCTCCTACAATGAGCAGTTCTTC.

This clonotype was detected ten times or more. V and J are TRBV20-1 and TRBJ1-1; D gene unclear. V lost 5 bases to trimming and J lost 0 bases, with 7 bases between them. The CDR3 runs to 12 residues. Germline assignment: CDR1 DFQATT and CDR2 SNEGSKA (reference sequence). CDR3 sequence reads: CSAYYMNTEAFF. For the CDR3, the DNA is TGCAGTGCTTACTACATGAACACTGAAGCTTTCTTT.

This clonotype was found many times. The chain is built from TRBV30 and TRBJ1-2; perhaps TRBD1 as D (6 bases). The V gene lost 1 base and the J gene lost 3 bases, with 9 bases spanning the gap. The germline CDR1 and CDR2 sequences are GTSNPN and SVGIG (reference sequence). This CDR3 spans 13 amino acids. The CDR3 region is CAWSGQGYYGYTF. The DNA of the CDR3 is TGTGCCTGGAGTGGGCAGGGGTACTATGGCTACACCTTC.

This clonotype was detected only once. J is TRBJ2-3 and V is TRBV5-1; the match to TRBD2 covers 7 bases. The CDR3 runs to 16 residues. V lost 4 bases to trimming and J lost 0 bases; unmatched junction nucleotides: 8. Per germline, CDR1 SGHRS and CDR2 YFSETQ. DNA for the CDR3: TGCGCCAGCAGCCCCTGGAGCGGGGAGAGCACAGATACGCAGTATTTT. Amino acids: CASSPWSGESTDTQYF.

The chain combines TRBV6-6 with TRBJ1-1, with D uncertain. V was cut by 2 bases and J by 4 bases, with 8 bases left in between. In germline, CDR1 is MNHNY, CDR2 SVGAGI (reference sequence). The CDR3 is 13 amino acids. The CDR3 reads CASSYQTGTEAFF. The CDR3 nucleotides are TGTGCCAGCAGTTACCAGACGGGCACTGAAGCTTTCTTT.

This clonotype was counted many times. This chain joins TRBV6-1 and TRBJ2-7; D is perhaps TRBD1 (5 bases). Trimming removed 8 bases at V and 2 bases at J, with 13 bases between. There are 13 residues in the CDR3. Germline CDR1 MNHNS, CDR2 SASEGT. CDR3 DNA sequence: TGTGCCAGCTCATCGACAGCCACCTACGAGCAGTACTTC. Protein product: CASSSTATYEQYF.

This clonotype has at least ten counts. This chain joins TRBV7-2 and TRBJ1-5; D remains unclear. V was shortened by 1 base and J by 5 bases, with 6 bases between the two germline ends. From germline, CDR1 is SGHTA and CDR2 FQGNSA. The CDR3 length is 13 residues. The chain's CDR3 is CASSLEPYQPQHF. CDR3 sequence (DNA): TGTGCCAGCAGCTTAGAGCCCTATCAGCCCCAGCATTTT.

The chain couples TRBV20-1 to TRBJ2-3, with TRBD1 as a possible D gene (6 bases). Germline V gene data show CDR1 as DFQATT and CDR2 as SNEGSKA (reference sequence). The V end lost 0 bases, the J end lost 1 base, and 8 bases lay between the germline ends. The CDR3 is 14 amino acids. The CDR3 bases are TGCAGTGCTAGAGAAGAGGGGGGCACAGATACGCAGTATTTT. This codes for CSAREEGGTDTQYF.

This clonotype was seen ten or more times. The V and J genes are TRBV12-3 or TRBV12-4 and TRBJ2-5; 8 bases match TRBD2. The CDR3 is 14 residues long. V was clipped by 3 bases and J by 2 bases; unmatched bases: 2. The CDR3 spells CASSFLAGQETQYF. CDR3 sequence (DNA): TGTGCCAGCAGTTTTCTAGCGGGTCAAGAGACCCAGTACTTC.

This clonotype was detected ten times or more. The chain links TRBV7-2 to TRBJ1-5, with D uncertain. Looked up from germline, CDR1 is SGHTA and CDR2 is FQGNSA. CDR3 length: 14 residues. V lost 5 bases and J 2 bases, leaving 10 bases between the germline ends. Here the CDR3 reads CASSPRPGNQPQHF. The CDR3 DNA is TGTGCCAGCAGCCCGCGCCCAGGCAATCAGCCCCAGCATTTT. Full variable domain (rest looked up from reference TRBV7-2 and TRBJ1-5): GAGVSQSPSNKVTEKGKDVELRCDPISGHTALYWYRQSLGQGLEFLIYFQGNSAPDKSGLPSDRFSAERTGGSVSTLTIQRTQQEDSAVYLCASSPRPGNQPQHFGDGTRLSIL.

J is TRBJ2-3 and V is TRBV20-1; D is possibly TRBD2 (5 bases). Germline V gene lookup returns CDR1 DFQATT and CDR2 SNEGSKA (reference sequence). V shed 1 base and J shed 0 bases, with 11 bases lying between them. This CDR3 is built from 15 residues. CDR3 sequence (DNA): TGCAGTGCTAGAGCCCGGGGTACTAGCACAGATACGCAGTATTTT. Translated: CSARARGTSTDTQYF.

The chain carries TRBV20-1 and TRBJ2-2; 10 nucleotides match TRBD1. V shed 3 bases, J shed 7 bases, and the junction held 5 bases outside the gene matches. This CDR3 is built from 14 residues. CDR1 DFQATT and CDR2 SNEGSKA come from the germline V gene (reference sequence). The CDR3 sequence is CSARGTGVIGELFF. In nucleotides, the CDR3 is TGCAGTGCTAGGGGGACAGGGGTGATCGGGGAGCTGTTTTTT.

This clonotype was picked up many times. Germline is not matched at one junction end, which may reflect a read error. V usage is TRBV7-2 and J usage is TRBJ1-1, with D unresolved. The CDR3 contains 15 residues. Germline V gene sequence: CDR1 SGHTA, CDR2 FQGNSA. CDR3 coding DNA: TGCGCCAGCAGCTTGGCCGGTGGATCGAACACTGAAGCTTTCTTT. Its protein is CASSLAGGSNTEAFF.

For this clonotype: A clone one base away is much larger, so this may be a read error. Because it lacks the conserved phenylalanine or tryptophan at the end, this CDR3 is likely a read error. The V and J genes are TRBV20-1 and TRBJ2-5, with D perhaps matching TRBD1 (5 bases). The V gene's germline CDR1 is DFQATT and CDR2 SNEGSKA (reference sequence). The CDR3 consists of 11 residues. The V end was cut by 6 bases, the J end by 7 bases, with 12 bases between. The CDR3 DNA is TGCAGTGCGGACACGGCGTGGACCCAGTACTCC. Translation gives CSADTAWTQYS.

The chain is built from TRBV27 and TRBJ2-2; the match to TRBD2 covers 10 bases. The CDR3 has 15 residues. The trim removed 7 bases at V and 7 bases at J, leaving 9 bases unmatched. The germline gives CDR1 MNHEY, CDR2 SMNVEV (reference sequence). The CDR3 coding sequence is TGTGCCAGCACCCTCGGGGAGCGGGGGGGCGGGGAGCTGTTTTTT. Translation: CASTLGERGGGELFF.

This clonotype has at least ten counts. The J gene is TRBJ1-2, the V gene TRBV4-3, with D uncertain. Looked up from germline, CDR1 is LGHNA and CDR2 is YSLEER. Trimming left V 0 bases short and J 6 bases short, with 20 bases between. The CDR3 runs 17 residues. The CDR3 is CASSQDGVAAPLNGYTF. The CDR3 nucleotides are TGCGCCAGCAGCCAAGATGGGGTCGCGGCACCTCTCAATGGCTACACCTTC.

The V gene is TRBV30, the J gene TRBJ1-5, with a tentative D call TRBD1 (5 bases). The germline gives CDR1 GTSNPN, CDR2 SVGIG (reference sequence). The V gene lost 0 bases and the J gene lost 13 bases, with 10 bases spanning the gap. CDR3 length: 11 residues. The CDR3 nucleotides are TGTGCCTGGAGTGTACTGGGGGTACAGCATTTT. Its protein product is CAWSVLGVQHF.

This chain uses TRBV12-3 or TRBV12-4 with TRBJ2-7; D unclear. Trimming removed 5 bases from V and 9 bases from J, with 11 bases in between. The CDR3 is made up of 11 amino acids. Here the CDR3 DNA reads TGTGCCAGCAGTCGGACCGAATGGCAGTACGTC. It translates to CASSRTEWQYV.

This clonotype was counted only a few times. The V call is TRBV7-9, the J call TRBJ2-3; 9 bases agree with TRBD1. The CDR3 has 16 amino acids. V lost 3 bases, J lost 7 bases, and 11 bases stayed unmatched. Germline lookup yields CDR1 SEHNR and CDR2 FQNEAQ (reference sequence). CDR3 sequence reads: CASSFIGQGFTNTQYF. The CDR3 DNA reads TGTGCCAGCAGCTTCATCGGACAGGGGTTCACGAATACGCAGTATTTT.